This T cell receptor beta chain was captured in a study of PD-1 blockade in classical Hodgkin lymphoma. This clone was counted once. The CDR3 has 15 residues. Germline CDR1 SGHNT, CDR2 YENEEA. The V and J ends lost 3 bases and 8 bases respectively, with 17 bases between them. Here immunoSEQ multiplex PCR was the method, and the copy in TCRdb shows in-frame clones only, minus some. The sample yields around 50,000 clones, roughly 88% seen once. Time point of the sample: newly diagnosed, previously untreated cHL patient sample. Sequencing was carried out using peripheral blood mononuclear cells (PBMCs). The sequence came from a human donor with classical Hodgkin lymphoma. The rearrangement joins TRBV11-3 to TRBJ2-1; perhaps D is TRBD1 or TRBD2 (5 bases each). CDR3 residues: CASSFSETDSYEQFF. CDR3 in DNA: TGTGCCAGCAGCTTTAGCGAGACAGATTCTTATGAGCAGTTCTTC.